Shown below are 8 T cell receptor beta chains from a single sample sequenced in a study of blood T cell repertoires in COVID-19. Profiled with immunoSEQ multiplex PCR; TCRdb holds only in-frame clones, not every one. The table has 140,000 to 150,000 clones, approximately 87% seen once. Sequenced sample: peripheral blood. Source of these receptors: a woman aged 45 to 65 with active or convalescent COVID-19.

The V call is TRBV4-2, the J call TRBJ2-5; possible D gene TRBD1, 6 bases. The V and J ends lost 1 base and 3 bases respectively, with 9 bases between them. CDR1 and CDR2 (germline): LGHNA, YNFKEQ. CDR3 length equals 14 residues. The CDR3 is CASSQVAGEETQYF. The CDR3 DNA reads as TGTGCCAGCAGCCAAGTGGCAGGGGAAGAGACCCAGTACTTC.

In the case of this clone: This CDR3 is also generated by other DNA sequences in the sample. The rearrangement links TRBV3-1 (or the pseudogene TRBV3-2) to TRBJ1-2, with D hard to call. The germline CDR1 and CDR2 sequences are LGHDT and YNNKEL (reference sequence). Trimming left V 3 bases short and J 7 bases short, with 9 bases between. The CDR3 runs to 12 residues. The CDR3 DNA follows: TGTGCCAGCAGCCAGGGCTCCGGTGGCTACACCTTC. This encodes CASSQGSGGYTF.

The chain couples TRBV18 to TRBJ1-2, with D hard to call. The CDR3 spans 15 residues. V was shortened by 3 bases and J by 6 bases, with 17 bases between the two germline ends. The germline V gene has CDR1 KGHSH and CDR2 LQKENI. CDR3 region: CASSPPTPSAHGYTF. The CDR3 DNA reads TGTGCCAGCTCACCTCCTACTCCTTCTGCCCATGGCTACACCTTC.

The chain has TRBV6-6 and TRBJ2-7; D is undetermined. Germline CDR1 reads MNHNY; CDR2 reads SVGAGI (reference sequence). Trimming left V 3 bases short and J 4 bases short, with 19 bases between. CDR3 size: 16 residues. In DNA, the CDR3 is TGTGCCAGCAGTTATCCCTCGGAGACTCCGGCTTACGAGCAGTACTTC. It specifies CASSYPSETPAYEQYF.

The V gene is TRBV4-3, the J gene TRBJ2-1, with 7 nucleotides matching TRBD2. With V trimmed by 3 bases and J by 7 bases, 3 bases remained unmatched. The CDR3 has 13 residues. From germline, CDR1 is LGHNA and CDR2 YSLEER. CDR3 DNA sequence: TGCGCCAGCAGCCAGGAGGGAGGGAATGAGCAGTTCTTC. It is translated as CASSQEGGNEQFF.

The chain joins TRBV6-5 to TRBJ2-5, with D perhaps matching TRBD2 (6 bases). V lost 6 bases and J lost 1, with 15 bases in between. The length of the CDR3 is 15 residues. In germline, CDR1 is MNHEY, CDR2 SVGAGI. CDR3 residues: CASRIVGGIQETQYF. CDR3 nucleotide sequence: TGTGCCAGCAGGATAGTGGGAGGCATCCAAGAGACCCAGTACTTC.

The chain employs TRBV4-2 and TRBJ2-2; 8 nucleotides agree with TRBD2. CDR3 size: 18 residues. With V trimmed by 0 bases and J by 2 bases, 8 bases remained unmatched. Looked up from germline, CDR1 is LGHNA and CDR2 is YNFKEQ. The CDR3, as DNA: TGTGCCAGCAGCCAAGATCGGCTAGCGGGTACTAACACCGGGGAGCTGTTTTTT. Amino acids: CASSQDRLAGTNTGELFF.

The chain joins TRBV6-5 to TRBJ1-3, with 9 nucleotides matching TRBD1. The CDR3 totals 15 residues. Germline V CDR1 and CDR2: MNHEY, SVGAGI. Trimming took 2 bases from V and 2 from J; bases not matched to a gene: 1. The CDR3 DNA reads as TGTGCCAGCAGTTACGGGACAGGGACTGGAAACACCATATATTTT. This codes for CASSYGTGTGNTIYF.